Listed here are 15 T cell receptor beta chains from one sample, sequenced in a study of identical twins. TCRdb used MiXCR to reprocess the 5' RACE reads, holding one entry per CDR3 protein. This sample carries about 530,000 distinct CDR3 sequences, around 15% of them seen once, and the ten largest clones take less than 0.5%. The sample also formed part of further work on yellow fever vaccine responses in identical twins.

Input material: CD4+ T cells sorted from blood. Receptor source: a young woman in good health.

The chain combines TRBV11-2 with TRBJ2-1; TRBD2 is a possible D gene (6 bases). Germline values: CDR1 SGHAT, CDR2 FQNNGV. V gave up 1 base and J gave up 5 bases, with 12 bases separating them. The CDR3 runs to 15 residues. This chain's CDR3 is CASSLVGSSNNEQFF. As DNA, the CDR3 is TGTGCCAGCAGCTTAGTCGGGAGTTCTAACAATGAGCAGTTCTTC.

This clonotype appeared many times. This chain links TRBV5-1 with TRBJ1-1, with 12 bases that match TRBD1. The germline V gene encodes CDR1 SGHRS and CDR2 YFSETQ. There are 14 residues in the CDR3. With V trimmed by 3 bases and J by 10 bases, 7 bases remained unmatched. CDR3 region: CASSSGTGGRGAFF. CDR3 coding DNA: TGCGCCAGCAGCTCCGGGACAGGGGGCCGCGGAGCTTTCTTT.

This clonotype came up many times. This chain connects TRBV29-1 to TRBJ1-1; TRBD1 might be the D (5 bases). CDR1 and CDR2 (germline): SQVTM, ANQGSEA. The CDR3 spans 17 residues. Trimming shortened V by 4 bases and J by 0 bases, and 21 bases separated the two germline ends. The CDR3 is CSVGRPAGLLMNTEAFF. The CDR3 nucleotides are TGCAGCGTTGGGAGGCCAGCGGGGCTACTGATGAACACTGAAGCTTTCTTT. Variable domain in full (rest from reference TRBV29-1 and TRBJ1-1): SAVISQKPSRDICQRGTSLTIQCQVDSQVTMMFWYRQQPGQSLTLIATANQGSEATYESGFVIDKFPISRPNLTFSTLTVSNMSPEDSSIYLCSVGRPAGLLMNTEAFFGQGTRLTVV.

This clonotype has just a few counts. In DNA form, the CDR3 reads TGTGCCAGCAGCCAAAGGACAGAAGGGTTCTATGGCTACACCTTC. Protein: CASSQRTEGFYGYTF. The chain combines TRBV3-1 with TRBJ1-2; D possibly corresponds to TRBD1 (6 bases). CDR3 size: 15 residues. The ends were cut back, 2 bases at V and 4 bases at J, with 14 bases in the middle. Germline assignment: CDR1 LGHDT and CDR2 YNNKEL (reference sequence).

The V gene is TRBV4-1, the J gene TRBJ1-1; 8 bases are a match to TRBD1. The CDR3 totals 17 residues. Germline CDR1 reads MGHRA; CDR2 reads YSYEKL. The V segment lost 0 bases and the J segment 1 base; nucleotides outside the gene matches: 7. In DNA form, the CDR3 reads TGCGCCAGCAGCCAAGATATAGGGACAGGAAAGAACACTGAAGCTTTCTTT. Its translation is CASSQDIGTGKNTEAFF.

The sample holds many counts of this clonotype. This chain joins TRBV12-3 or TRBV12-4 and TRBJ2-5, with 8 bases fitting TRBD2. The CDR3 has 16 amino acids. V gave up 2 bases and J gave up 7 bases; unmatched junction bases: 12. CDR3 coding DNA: TGTGCCAGCAGTTTATTAATAGCGGGGACGGCTTTGACCCAGTACTTC. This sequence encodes CASSLLIAGTALTQYF.

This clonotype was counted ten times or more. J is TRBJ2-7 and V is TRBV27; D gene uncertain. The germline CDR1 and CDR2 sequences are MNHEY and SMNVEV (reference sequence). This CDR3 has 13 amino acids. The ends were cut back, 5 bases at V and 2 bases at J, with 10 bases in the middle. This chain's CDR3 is CASSRRTTYEQYF. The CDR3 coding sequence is TGTGCCAGCAGTCGACGGACCACCTACGAGCAGTACTTC.

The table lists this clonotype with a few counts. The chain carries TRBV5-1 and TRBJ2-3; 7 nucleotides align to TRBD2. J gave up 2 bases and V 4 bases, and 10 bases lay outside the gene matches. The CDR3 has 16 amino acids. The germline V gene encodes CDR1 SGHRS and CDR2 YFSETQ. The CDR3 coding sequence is TGCGCCAGCAGCCCCGGACCAGCGGGATACACAGATACGCAGTATTTT. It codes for CASSPGPAGYTDTQYF. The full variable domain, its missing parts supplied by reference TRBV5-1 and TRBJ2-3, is KAGVTQTPRYLIKTRGQQVTLSCSPISGHRSVSWYQQTPGQGLQFLFEYFSETQRNKGNFPGRFSGRQFSNSRSEMNVSTLELGDSALYLCASSPGPAGYTDTQYFGPGTRLTVL.

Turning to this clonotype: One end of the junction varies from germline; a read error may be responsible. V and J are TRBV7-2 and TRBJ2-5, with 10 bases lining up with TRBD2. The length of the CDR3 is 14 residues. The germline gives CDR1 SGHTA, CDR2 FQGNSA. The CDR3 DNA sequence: TGTGCCAGCAGCCTAGCGGGGGTTCGGGAGACCCAGTACTTC. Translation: CASSLAGVRETQYF.

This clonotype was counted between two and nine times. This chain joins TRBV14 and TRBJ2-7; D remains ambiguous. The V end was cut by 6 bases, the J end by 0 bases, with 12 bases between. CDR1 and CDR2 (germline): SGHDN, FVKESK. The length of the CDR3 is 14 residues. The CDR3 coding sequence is TGTGCCAGCAGACACTTACTTAGCTCCTACGAGCAGTACGTC. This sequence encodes CASRHLLSSYEQYV.

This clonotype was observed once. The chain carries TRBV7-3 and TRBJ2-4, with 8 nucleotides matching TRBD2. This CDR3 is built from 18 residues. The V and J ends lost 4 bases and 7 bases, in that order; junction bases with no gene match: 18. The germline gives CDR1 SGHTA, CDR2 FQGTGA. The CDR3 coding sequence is TGTGCCAGCAGCTACCAGTACGGACTAGCCACTTTTAGGAACATTCAGTACTTC. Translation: CASSYQYGLATFRNIQYF.

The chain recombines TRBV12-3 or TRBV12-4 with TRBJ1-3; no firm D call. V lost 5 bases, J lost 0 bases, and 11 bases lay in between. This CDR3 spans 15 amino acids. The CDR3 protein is CASSMGRSSGNTIYF. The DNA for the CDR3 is TGTGCCAGCAGTATGGGGAGGAGCTCTGGAAACACCATATATTTT.

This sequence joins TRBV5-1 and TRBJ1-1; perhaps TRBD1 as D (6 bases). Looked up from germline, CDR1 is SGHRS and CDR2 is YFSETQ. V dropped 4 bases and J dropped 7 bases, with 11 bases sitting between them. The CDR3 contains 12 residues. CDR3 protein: CASSLEGVEAFF. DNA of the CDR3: TGCGCCAGCAGCCTGGAGGGGGTTGAAGCTTTCTTT.

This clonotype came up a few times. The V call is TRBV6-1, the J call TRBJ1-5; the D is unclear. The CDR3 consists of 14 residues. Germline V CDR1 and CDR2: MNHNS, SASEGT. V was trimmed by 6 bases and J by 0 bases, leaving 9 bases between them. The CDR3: CASRTLSSNQPQHF. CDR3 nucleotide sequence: TGTGCCAGCAGGACACTAAGTAGCAATCAGCCCCAGCATTTT.

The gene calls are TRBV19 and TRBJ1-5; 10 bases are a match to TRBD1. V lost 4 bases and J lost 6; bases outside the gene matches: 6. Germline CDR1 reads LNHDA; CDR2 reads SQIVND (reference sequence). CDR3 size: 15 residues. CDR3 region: CASSTPTGGIQPQHF. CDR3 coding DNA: TGTGCCAGTAGTACACCGACAGGGGGCATTCAGCCCCAGCATTTT.